A selection of T cell receptor beta chains follows, all from one sample in a study of OX40 agonist ivuxolimab in advanced cancers. Repertoires were generated with immunoSEQ multiplex PCR, while TCRdb's copy carries only in-frame clones and drops some. This sample has about 110,000 clones, with around nine tenths found just once. The source was CD4+ or CD8+ T cells sorted from blood, collected in a trial of the OX40 agonist ivuxolimab. The source of these receptors is an adult with an advanced solid tumor such as melanoma, head and neck, liver or kidney cancer. The CDR3 runs from the conserved cysteine through the conserved F or W. D genes are given only for firm matches. Clone size, where shown, is once, few, many, or a class for clones that have expanded.

v_gene,d_gene,abundance,j_gene,CDR3aa,CDR3nt
TRBV18,TRBD2,NA,TRBJ2-5,CASSVALAGRETQYF,TGTGCCAGCTCTGTAGCCTTAGCGGGGCGAGAGACCCAGTACTTC
TRBV7-8,NA,once,TRBJ2-7,CASSFSSTPHEQYF,TGTGCCAGCAGCTTTAGCAGTACGCCCCACGAGCAGTACTTC
TRBV30,NA,NA,TRBJ2-2,CASGTSNTGELFF,TGTGCCTCAGGGACTTCGAACACCGGGGAGCTGTTTTTT
TRBV7-3,TRBD2,NA,TRBJ2-3,CASSRGLAGLDTQYF,TGTGCCAGCAGCCGCGGACTAGCGGGGCTGGATACGCAGTATTTT
TRBV5-5,NA,NA,TRBJ1-5,CASTGGMYQPQHF,TGTGCCAGCACGGGGGGTATGTATCAGCCCCAGCATTTT
TRBV5-8,NA,NA,TRBJ2-2,CASSIGQITGELFF,TGTGCCAGCAGCATAGGACAGATCACCGGGGAGCTGTTTTTT
TRBV19,NA,NA,TRBJ1-1,CASSLPQGRGRTNTEAFF,TGTGCCAGTAGCCTCCCTCAGGGCAGGGGACGGACGAACACTGAAGCTTTCTTT
TRBV5-4,NA,NA,TRBJ2-7,CASSLIASYEQYF,TGTGCCAGCAGCTTGATTGCCTCCTACGAGCAGTACTTC
TRBV7-7,TRBD1,NA,TRBJ2-5,CASSNDREQTQYF,TGTGCTAGCAGCAACGACAGGGAGCAGACCCAGTACTTC
TRBV7-9,NA,once,TRBJ1-4,CASSLGVTDEKLFF,TGTGCCAGCAGCTTAGGGGTTACGGATGAAAAACTGTTTTTT
TRBV27,NA,NA,TRBJ1-5,CASSPRGKPQHF,TGTGCCAGCAGTCCCAGGGGAAAGCCCCAGCATTTT
TRBV19,NA,NA,TRBJ2-1,CASTKVVFSYNEQFF,TGTGCCAGTACCAAGGTGGTATTCTCCTACAATGAGCAGTTCTTC
TRBV19,TRBD1,NA,TRBJ1-4,CASSLDGQGLATNEKLFF,TGTGCCAGTAGCCTCGATGGACAGGGATTGGCAACTAATGAAAAACTGTTTTTT
TRBV7-2,NA,NA,TRBJ2-7,CASSLLGSSYEQYF,TGTGCCAGCAGCTTACTGGGGAGCTCCTACGAGCAGTACTTC
TRBV28,TRBD2,NA,TRBJ2-7,CASRATSGGARQYF,TGTGCCAGCAGAGCCACTAGCGGGGGGGCCAGACAGTACTTC
TRBV6-1,TRBD1,NA,TRBJ1-2,CASSPGGAAGYTF,TGTGCCAGCAGCCCAGGGGGCGCGGCTGGCTACACCTTC